This TCR beta chain was identified in a study of T cell responses to AZD1222 COVID-19 vaccine. Regarding the study as a whole: It should be noted that donors were predominantly white British and more often female, and clonal diversity was possibly underestimated. Dominant at 160-218 and 743-854, vaccine-associated CD4 TCRs also spanned spike.

This table comes from immunoSEQ multiplex PCR, and its TCRdb copy is limited to in-frame clones, with some not included. Here the sample spans roughly 80,000 clones, about nine tenths being singletons. Trimming removed 5 bases from V and 4 bases from J, with 11 bases in between. The CDR3 consists of 13 residues. From germline, CDR1 is MNHEY and CDR2 SVGAGI. Remarks on this clone: Its antigen is unknown.

The V call is TRBV6-5, the J call TRBJ1-1, with TRBD1 as a possible D gene (6 bases). This specimen consisted of peripheral blood, obtained 28 days after the second AZD1222 dose. The source is an adult who received the AZD1222 COVID-19 vaccine. As DNA, the CDR3 is TGTGCCAGCAGTAACCCCAGGGGCACTGAAGCTTTCTTT. Translating it yields CASSNPRGTEAFF.